What follows describes a single TCR beta chain. The antigen is undetermined. Losses at the gene ends were 3 bases for V and 4 bases for J; bases not matched to a gene: 11. The CDR3 length is 17 residues. Per the germline V gene, CDR1 is SGHTA and CDR2 is FQGNSA. This entry is derived from a study of blood T cells in healthy people across ages. Findings and limits, study-wide: Across the age range, TCR beta diversity per million T cells fell in a roughly linear way. With naive T cell percentage, TCR beta diversity showed a strong correlation.

Primed by a sample-barcoded 5' primer and a J-beta primer mix, a second PCR proceeded for roughly 6 to 12 cycles. Each cDNA molecule received a tag from a template-switch adaptor that had 12 random nucleotides. One entry per CDR3 protein results from TCRdb running MiXCR on the 5' RACE reads. The sample consists of 800,000 or so distinct CDR3 sequences, around 45% of them appearing once. Donors were systemically healthy Caucasian individuals from Russia aged roughly 6 to 95 years. This TCR came from a man of 80 years or more in good health. The rearrangement joins TRBV7-2 to TRBJ2-3, with 9 bases that match TRBD2. The sequenced sample was blood. The CDR3 reads CASSFSTAGGIADTQYF. In nucleotides, the CDR3 is TGTGCCAGCAGCTTTAGTACCGCGGGAGGGATCGCAGATACGCAGTATTTT.